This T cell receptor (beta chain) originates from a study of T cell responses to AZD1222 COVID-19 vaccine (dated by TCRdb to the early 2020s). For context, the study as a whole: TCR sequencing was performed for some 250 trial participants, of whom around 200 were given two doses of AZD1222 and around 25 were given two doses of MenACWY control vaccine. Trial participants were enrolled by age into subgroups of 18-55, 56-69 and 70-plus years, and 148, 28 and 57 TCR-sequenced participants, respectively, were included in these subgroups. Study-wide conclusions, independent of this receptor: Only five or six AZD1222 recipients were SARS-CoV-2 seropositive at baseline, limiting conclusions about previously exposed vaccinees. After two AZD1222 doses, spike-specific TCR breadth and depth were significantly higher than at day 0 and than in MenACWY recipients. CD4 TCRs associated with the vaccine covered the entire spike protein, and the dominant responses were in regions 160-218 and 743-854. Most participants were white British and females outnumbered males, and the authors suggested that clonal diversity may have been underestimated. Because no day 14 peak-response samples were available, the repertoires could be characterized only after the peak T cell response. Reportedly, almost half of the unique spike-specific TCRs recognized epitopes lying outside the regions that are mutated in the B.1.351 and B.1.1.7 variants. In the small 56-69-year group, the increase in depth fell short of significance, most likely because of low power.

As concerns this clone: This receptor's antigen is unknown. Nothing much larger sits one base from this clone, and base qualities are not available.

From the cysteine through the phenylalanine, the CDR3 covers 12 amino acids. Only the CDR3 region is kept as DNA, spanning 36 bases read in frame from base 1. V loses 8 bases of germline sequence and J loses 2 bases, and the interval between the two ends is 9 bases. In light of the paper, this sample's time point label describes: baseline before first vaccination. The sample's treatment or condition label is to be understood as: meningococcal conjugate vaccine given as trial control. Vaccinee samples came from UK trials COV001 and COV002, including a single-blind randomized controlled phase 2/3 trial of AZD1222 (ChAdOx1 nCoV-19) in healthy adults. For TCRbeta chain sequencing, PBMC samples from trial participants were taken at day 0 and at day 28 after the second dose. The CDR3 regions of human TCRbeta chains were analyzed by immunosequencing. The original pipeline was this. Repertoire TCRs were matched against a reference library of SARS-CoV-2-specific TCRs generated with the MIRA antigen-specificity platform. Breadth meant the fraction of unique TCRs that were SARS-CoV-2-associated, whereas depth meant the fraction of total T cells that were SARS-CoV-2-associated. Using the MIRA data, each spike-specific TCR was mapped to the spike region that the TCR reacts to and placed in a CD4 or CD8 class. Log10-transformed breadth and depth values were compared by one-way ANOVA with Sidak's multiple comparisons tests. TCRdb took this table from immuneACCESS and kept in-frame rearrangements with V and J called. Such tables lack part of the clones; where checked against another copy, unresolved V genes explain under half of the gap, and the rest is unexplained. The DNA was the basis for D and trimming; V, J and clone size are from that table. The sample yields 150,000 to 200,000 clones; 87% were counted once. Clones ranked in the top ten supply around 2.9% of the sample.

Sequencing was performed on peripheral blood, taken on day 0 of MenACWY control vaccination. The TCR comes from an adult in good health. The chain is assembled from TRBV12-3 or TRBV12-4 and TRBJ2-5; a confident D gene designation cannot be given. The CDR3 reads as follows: CASGWRQETQYF. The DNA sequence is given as TGTGCCAGCGGCTGGCGACAAGAGACCCAGTACTTC.